The next 23 T cell receptor beta chains were all read from a single sample in a study of Graves' ophthalmopathy and Graves' hyperthyroidism. Investigators amplified TCR beta CDR3 regions from RNA transcripts. RT-PCR was first run with HTBI primers, then multiplex PCR in a second round. TCRdb re-called the multiplex PCR reads through MiXCR, storing one row per CDR3 protein. The sample yields roughly 700,000 distinct CDR3 sequences, 35% to 50% seen once. Sequencing used peripheral blood. These receptors were collected from an adult man with Graves' ophthalmopathy.

The chain uses TRBV24-1 and TRBJ1-2; 10 bases agree with TRBD1. The CDR3 has 16 amino acids. J was trimmed by 4 bases and V by 4 bases; bases with no gene match: 8. Looked up from germline, CDR1 is KGHDR and CDR2 is SFDVKD. CDR3 sequence (DNA): TGTGCCACCAGTGACCCAGGGACAGGGGCAACCTATGGCTACACCTTC. Encoded protein: CATSDPGTGATYGYTF.

V is TRBV6-7 and J is TRBJ2-5; D not certain. TRBV6-7 is filed as an ORF, its function uncertain. V lost 2 bases and J 5 bases, leaving 6 bases between the germline ends. The CDR3 runs to 12 residues. CDR3: CASSYPYETQYF. The CDR3 nucleotides read TGTGCCAGCAGTTACCCTTACGAGACCCAGTACTTC.

This clonotype has only one observation. J is TRBJ1-3 and V is TRBV25-1, with D perhaps TRBD1 (5 bases). Germline CDR1 and CDR2: MGHDK and SYGVNS. This CDR3 is 14 amino acids long. V dropped 6 bases and J dropped 8 bases, with 17 bases sitting between them. The CDR3 sequence is CASSDSVGGYTIYF. CDR3 DNA sequence: TGTGCCAGCAGCGACAGCGTCGGTGGCTACACCATATATTTT.

V usage is TRBV15 and J usage is TRBJ1-4; 7 nucleotides agree with TRBD1. The length of the CDR3 is 13 residues. Germline V gene data show CDR1 as LNHNV and CDR2 as YYDKDF (reference sequence). V shed 7 bases and J 10 bases; nucleotides not matched to a gene: 9. The CDR3, as DNA: TGTGCCACCACTCCCGGGTCAGGGGGAAAACTGTTTTTT. This codes for CATTPGSGGKLFF.

This clonotype was found a few times. The gene calls are TRBV19 and TRBJ2-7, with 7 bases fitting TRBD2. J lost 7 bases, V lost 9 bases, and 12 bases had no gene match. This CDR3 has 13 amino acids. Germline loops: CDR1 LNHDA, CDR2 SQIVND (reference sequence). The CDR3 loop is CASRLGGAGEQYF. In DNA, the CDR3 is TGTGCCAGCCGTCTGGGGGGAGCGGGAGAGCAGTACTTC.

The rearrangement links TRBV10-3 to TRBJ2-7; 10 bases are shared with TRBD1. Trimming cost V 10 bases and J 1 base; bases outside gene matches: 10. Germline V gene lookup returns CDR1 ENHRY and CDR2 SYGVKD. There are 15 residues in the CDR3. The CDR3 region is CASRGQGRVSYEQYF. CDR3 DNA sequence: TGTGCCAGCAGGGGACAGGGGCGCGTTTCCTACGAGCAGTACTTC.

The chain employs TRBV20-1 and TRBJ2-2; 11 bases agree with TRBD2. The CDR3 has 17 amino acids. Germline V CDR1 and CDR2: DFQATT, SNEGSKA (reference sequence). Losses at the gene ends were 3 bases for V and 2 bases for J; bases not matched to a gene: 8. The CDR3 bases are TGCAGTGCTAGTTCCAATCTAGCGGGGGGCAACACCGGGGAGCTGTTTTTT. Protein sequence: CSASSNLAGGNTGELFF.

In this sample, this clonotype turned up many times. This chain connects TRBV11-2 to TRBJ1-2, with D uncertain. The CDR3 is made up of 14 amino acids. Germline CDR1 is SGHAT and CDR2 is FQNNGV. V lost 4 bases to trimming and J lost 1 base, with 10 bases between them. CDR3 in DNA: TGTGCCAGCAGCTCACGGACTGTTAACTATGGCTACACCTTC. It is translated as CASSSRTVNYGYTF.

A word on this clonotype: A much more abundant neighbour one base away suggests this may be a read error. The V and J genes are TRBV19 and TRBJ1-4; no definite D call. Germline V gene lookup returns CDR1 LNHDA and CDR2 SQIVND (reference sequence). CDR3 length: 12 residues. The CDR3 loop is CVSGEVNEKLFF. CDR3 nucleotide sequence: TGCGTTAGTGGGGAGGTCAATGAAAAACTGTTTTTT.

About this clonotype itself: The junction departs from the called germline gene at one end, perhaps through a read error. The rearrangement links TRBV24-1 to TRBJ1-2; D possibly corresponds to TRBD1 (6 bases). The CDR3 covers 16 residues. Germline V gene lookup returns CDR1 KGHDR and CDR2 SFDVKD. The CDR3 loop is CASSLYPVQGGYGYTF. The DNA of the CDR3 is TGTGCCAGCAGTTTATACCCGGTGCAAGGGGGCTATGGCTACACCTTC.

The gene calls are TRBV7-9 and TRBJ2-5; a weak D match, TRBD1 (7 bases). The V end was cut by 8 bases, the J end by 5 bases, with 18 bases between. Germline assignment: CDR1 SEHNR and CDR2 FQNEAQ (reference sequence). The CDR3 has 14 residues. The CDR3 here is CASHGGTVRETQYF. In nucleotides, the CDR3 is TGTGCCAGCCACGGCGGGACAGTCAGGGAGACCCAGTACTTC.

This clonotype was recorded many times. V gene TRBV2 combines with J gene TRBJ2-7, with a weak D call TRBD1 (5 bases). CDR1 and CDR2 from the germline V gene are SNHLY and FYNNEI. CDR3 size: 13 residues. Trimming removed 7 bases from V and 9 bases from J, with 19 bases in between. The CDR3 bases are TGTGCCAGCAAGGGGTCAACAGGTGTTTCGCAGTACTTC. Protein product: CASKGSTGVSQYF.

This chain links TRBV7-9 with TRBJ2-7, with a tentative D call TRBD1 (5 bases). The CDR3 consists of 15 residues. The germline gives CDR1 SEHNR, CDR2 FQNEAQ (reference sequence). Between the trimmed V and J ends, which lost 1 base and 0 bases, there was a span of 10 bases. CDR3 DNA sequence: TGTGCCAGCAGCTTAGGGCAGGGCCGCTCCTACGAGCAGTACTTC. Protein: CASSLGQGRSYEQYF.

Here the CDR3 DNA reads TGTGCCAGCAGTTTAGAAAGGACAGGGAGGTCACCCCTCCACTTT. This gives the protein CASSLERTGRSPLHF. This chain joins TRBV12-3 or TRBV12-4 and TRBJ1-6; TRBD1 agrees at 8 bases. This CDR3 spans 15 amino acids. The trim removed 1 base at V and 10 bases at J, leaving 6 bases unmatched.

This clonotype was counted at least ten times. CDR3 residues: CASRTGAGANVLTF. The CDR3 nucleotides are TGTGCCAGCAGGACAGGGGCCGGGGCCAACGTCCTGACTTTC. The chain employs TRBV2 and TRBJ2-6; 8 bases are a match to TRBD1. J was trimmed by 4 bases and V by 6 bases; bases with no gene match: 2. The germline gives CDR1 SNHLY, CDR2 FYNNEI. The CDR3 extends over 14 amino acids. Filled out from reference TRBV2 and TRBJ2-6, the complete variable domain reads EPEVTQTPSHQVTQMGQEVILRCVPISNHLYFYWYRQILGQKVEFLVSFYNNEISEKSEIFDDQFSVERPDGSNFTLKIRSTKLEDSAMYFCASRTGAGANVLTFGAGSRLTVL.

This rearrangement joins TRBV9 to TRBJ1-1; unclear D gene. This CDR3 spans 14 amino acids. Germline V gene lookup returns CDR1 SGDLS and CDR2 YYNGEE. V was shortened by 4 bases and J by 0 bases, with 10 bases between the two germline ends. CDR3 DNA: TGTGCCAGCAGCCCCCCACTCATGAACACTGAAGCTTTCTTT. The encoded protein is CASSPPLMNTEAFF.

The gene calls are TRBV11-2 and TRBJ1-4, with 7 bases identical to TRBD1. The CDR3 covers 16 residues. Trimming took 5 bases from V and 1 from J; bases not matched to a gene: 7. CDR1 is SGHAT and CDR2 is FQNNGV in the germline V gene. The CDR3 DNA is TGTGCCAGCAGCCCCGGCCGACAGGGAACTAATGAAAAACTGTTTTTT. This gives the protein CASSPGRQGTNEKLFF.

In its sample, this clonotype was seen many times. The chain has TRBV7-9 and TRBJ1-1; 8 nucleotides match TRBD1. This CDR3 region has 13 residues. The V segment lost 5 bases and the J segment 10 bases; nucleotides outside the gene matches: 9. The V gene's germline CDR1 is SEHNR and CDR2 FQNEAQ (reference sequence). Here the CDR3 DNA reads TGTGCCAGCAGCGAGGCAGGGGGCACAGGAGCTTTCTTT. Protein product: CASSEAGGTGAFF.

This clonotype has ten or more counts. J is TRBJ1-1 and V is TRBV2; 7 bases match TRBD1. The CDR3 spans 12 residues. CDR1 and CDR2 (germline): SNHLY, FYNNEI. The junction had 6 bases not matched to a gene; V was cut back by 6 bases and J by 8 bases. This CDR3 is CASSFGTEEAFF. In nucleotides, the CDR3 is TGTGCCAGCAGCTTCGGGACAGAGGAAGCTTTCTTT.

With respect to this clonotype: The junction departs from the called germline gene at one end, perhaps through a read error. The chain is built from TRBV11-2 and TRBJ1-2; 9 bases align to TRBD1. CDR1 is SGHAT, CDR2 FQNNGV, per germline. The CDR3 totals 16 residues. The DNA for the CDR3 is TGTGCCAGCAGCTCTTACAGGGGGCGCGGGGGTTATGGCCACACCTTC. Its translation: CASSSYRGRGGYGHTF. The whole variable domain, remainder taken from reference TRBV11-2 and TRBJ1-2, is EAGVAQSPRYKIIEKRQSVAFWCNPISGHATLYWYQQILGQGPKLLIQFQNNGVVDDSQLPKDRFSAERLKGVDSTLKIQPAKLEDSAVYLCASSSYRGRGGYGHTFGSGTRLTVV.

J is TRBJ1-4 and V is TRBV19; possibly TRBD1 for D (6 bases). Germline CDR1 LNHDA, CDR2 SQIVND (reference sequence). V was clipped by 4 bases and J by 6 bases, with 15 bases between them. The CDR3 spans 15 residues. CDR3 sequence reads: CASSTQGLGYEKLFF. The CDR3 DNA follows: TGTGCCAGTAGTACCCAGGGGTTGGGGTATGAAAAACTGTTTTTT.

This clonotype has a count of ten or more. V is TRBV7-9 and J is TRBJ2-5, with a tentative D call TRBD1 (6 bases). The CDR3 has 14 amino acids. Germline V gene sequence: CDR1 SEHNR, CDR2 FQNEAQ (reference sequence). The ends were cut back, 5 bases at V and 4 bases at J, with 14 bases in the middle. This CDR3 reads CASSAPTGRETQYF. In nucleotides, the CDR3 is TGTGCCAGCAGCGCACCGACAGGCAGAGAGACCCAGTACTTC.

About this clonotype: A read error may produce the germline difference seen at one junction end. This chain links TRBV10-3 with TRBJ2-7, with a possible D match to TRBD1 (5 bases). Germline V gene data show CDR1 as ENHRY and CDR2 as SYGVKD. CDR3 length: 13 amino acids. CDR3 coding DNA: TGTGCCAGCAGTTACATTAGGGGCAACGAGCAGTACTTC. It yields the protein CASSYIRGNEQYF.